The present entry profiles one T cell receptor (beta chain) with its context. The entry originates in a study of control samples from healthy donors and cancer patients. Sequenced by immunoSEQ multiplex PCR; TCRdb stores in-frame clones only, minus some. The data hold some 120,000 clones, with 80% to 90% observed a single time. Trimming left V 2 bases short and J 2 bases short, with 19 bases between. CDR1 is KGHDR, CDR2 SFDVKD, per germline. The CDR3 is 18 amino acids. The J gene is TRBJ2-3, the V gene TRBV24-1; maybe TRBD1 (8 bases). This clonotype originated in a man aged 50 to 60 in good health. What was sequenced was blood. CDR3 amino acids: CATSDSEDRAGVTDTQYF. Written as DNA, the CDR3 is TGTGCCACCAGTGATTCAGAGGACAGGGCGGGAGTCACAGATACGCAGTATTTT.